Listed below are T cell receptor beta chains from one sample, sequenced in a study of control samples from healthy donors and cancer patients. The protocol was immunoSEQ multiplex PCR, while the TCRdb copy is restricted to in-frame clones and leaves out a portion. The data hold approximately 100,000 clones, with approximately 78% observed a single time. Sequences were obtained from blood. Source of these receptors: a man in his sixties in good health. Each CDR3 is given with its conserved first and last residue. D genes are given only for firm matches. The size of a clone is reported for some rows only, either as once, few or many, or as a class for expanded clones.

V: TRBV2; D: -; size: -; length: 15; J: TRBJ1-6; CDR3: CASSEEAPGYSPLHF; DNA: TGTGCCAGCAGTGAAGAGGCTCCAGGGTATTCACCCCTCCACTTT
V: TRBV4-1; D: -; size: -; length: 15; J: TRBJ1-4; CDR3: CASSQEGRGAEKLFF; DNA: TGCGCCAGCAGCCAAGAAGGCCGCGGAGCGGAAAAACTGTTTTTT
V: TRBV9; D: TRBD2; size: -; length: 16; J: TRBJ2-7; CDR3: CASSVAPGLAEYEQYF; DNA: TGTGCCAGCAGCGTAGCTCCGGGACTAGCTGAGTACGAGCAGTACTTC
V: TRBV6-2/TRBV6-3; D: -; size: -; length: 16; J: TRBJ2-5; CDR3: CASSYPAAPSRETQYF; DNA: TGTGCCAGCAGTTACCCGGCAGCCCCATCTCGGGAGACCCAGTACTTC
V: TRBV6-5; D: -; size: -; length: 13; J: TRBJ1-5; CDR3: CASSLFSNQPQHF; DNA: TGTGCCAGCAGTTTGTTTAGCAATCAGCCCCAGCATTTT
V: TRBV7-9; D: -; size: -; length: 14; J: TRBJ2-4; CDR3: CASSLGAPGDIQYF; DNA: TGTGCCAGCAGCTTAGGTGCTCCCGGGGACATTCAGTACTTC
V: TRBV5-1; D: TRBD2; size: once; length: 15; J: TRBJ2-7; CDR3: CASSLISGSSYEQYF; DNA: TGCGCCAGCAGCTTGATCAGCGGGAGCTCCTACGAGCAGTACTTC
V: TRBV7-9; D: -; size: -; length: 15; J: TRBJ2-3; CDR3: CASSFEGTSTDTQYF; DNA: TGTGCCAGCAGCTTTGAGGGTACGAGCACAGATACGCAGTATTTT
V: TRBV14; D: TRBD2; size: -; length: 15; J: TRBJ2-7; CDR3: CASSPPGLGVYEQYF; DNA: TGTGCCAGCAGCCCCCCGGGACTAGGGGTTTACGAGCAGTACTTC
V: TRBV5-4; D: -; size: -; length: 16; J: TRBJ2-1; CDR3: CASSSKGDFPYNEQFF; DNA: TGTGCCAGCAGCTCGAAGGGGGACTTTCCATACAATGAGCAGTTCTTC
V: TRBV6-1; D: TRBD1; size: -; length: 15; J: TRBJ2-7; CDR3: CASSEGTGPSYEQYF; DNA: TGTGCCAGCAGTGAAGGGACAGGGCCATCCTACGAGCAGTACTTC
V: TRBV12-5; D: -; size: -; length: 13; J: TRBJ2-7; CDR3: CASGLAPGYEQYF; DNA: TGTGCTAGTGGTTTGGCCCCGGGATACGAGCAGTACTTC
V: TRBV30; D: TRBD1; size: -; length: 16; J: TRBJ1-3; CDR3: CAWRTKGQGAGNTIYF; DNA: TGTGCCTGGCGTACTAAGGGACAGGGAGCCGGAAACACCATATATTTT
V: TRBV28; D: -; size: once; length: 15; J: TRBJ2-5; CDR3: CASSFRRLGLETQYF; DNA: TGTGCCAGCAGTTTTAGGCGTTTAGGCTTGGAGACCCAGTACTTC
V: TRBV5-5; D: TRBD2; size: -; length: 16; J: TRBJ2-1; CDR3: CASSLASASGINEQFF; DNA: TGTGCCAGCAGCTTGGCCTCGGCTAGCGGGATAAATGAGCAGTTCTTC
V: TRBV5-4; D: TRBD2; size: -; length: 19; J: TRBJ2-1; CDR3: CASSSPGLAGGSSYNEQFF; DNA: TGTGCCAGCAGCTCCCCGGGACTAGCGGGGGGGAGCTCCTACAATGAGCAGTTCTTC
V: TRBV2; D: -; size: -; length: 14; J: TRBJ2-7; CDR3: CASSEIQGSYEQYF; DNA: TGTGCCAGCAGTGAGATCCAGGGCTCCTACGAGCAGTACTTC
V: TRBV9; D: TRBD2; size: -; length: 15; J: TRBJ2-1; CDR3: CASSSAGVPYNEQFF; DNA: TGTGCCAGCAGCTCGGCGGGGGTGCCCTACAATGAGCAGTTCTTC
V: TRBV21-1; D: -; size: -; length: 18; J: TRBJ2-5; CDR3: CASSKGVTGTSGRETQYF; DNA: TGTGCCAGCAGCAAAGGGGTTACCGGGACTAGCGGGAGAGAGACCCAGTACTTC
V: TRBV10-3; D: -; size: -; length: 14; J: TRBJ2-4; CDR3: CAISPSRGQNIQYF; DNA: TGTGCCATCAGTCCCTCTCGGGGTCAAAACATTCAGTACTTC
V: TRBV6-5; D: -; size: -; length: 13; J: TRBJ1-1; CDR3: CASKRENQAEAFF; DNA: TGTGCCAGCAAAAGGGAGAACCAGGCTGAAGCTTTCTTT
V: TRBV4-1; D: -; size: -; length: 19; J: TRBJ2-3; CDR3: CASSHEGPTGGRGTDTQYF; DNA: TGCGCCAGCAGCCACGAGGGACCTACCGGGGGGCGGGGCACAGATACGCAGTATTTT
V: TRBV19; D: TRBD1; size: once; length: 14; J: TRBJ1-5; CDR3: CASSQDRVNQPQHF; DNA: TGTGCCAGTAGTCAGGACAGGGTCAATCAGCCCCAGCATTTT
V: TRBV4-1; D: TRBD2; size: -; length: 17; J: TRBJ2-3; CDR3: CASSQGRRAGRTDTQYF; DNA: TGCGCCAGCAGCCAAGGACGGCGAGCGGGGCGCACAGATACGCAGTATTTT
V: TRBV10-1; D: TRBD2; size: few; length: 15; J: TRBJ2-1; CDR3: CASSATSGSMDEQFF; DNA: TGCGCCAGCAGTGCGACTAGCGGGAGTATGGATGAGCAGTTCTTC
V: TRBV3-1/TRBV3-2; D: -; size: -; length: 14; J: TRBJ2-1; CDR3: CASSQPVRANEQFF; DNA: TGTGCCAGCAGCCAGCCCGTCAGGGCTAATGAGCAGTTCTTC
V: TRBV10-3; D: TRBD2; size: -; length: 16; J: TRBJ2-3; CDR3: CAINPLAGTSTDTQYF; DNA: TGTGCCATCAATCCACTAGCGGGAACAAGCACAGATACGCAGTATTTT
V: TRBV19; D: -; size: -; length: 11; J: TRBJ1-1; CDR3: CASSIVSEAFF; DNA: TGTGCCAGTAGTATCGTTTCTGAAGCTTTCTTT
V: TRBV6-4; D: TRBD2; size: -; length: 15; J: TRBJ2-3; CDR3: CASSRAGGNTDTQYF; DNA: TGTGCCAGCAGTCGTGCCGGGGGGAACACAGATACGCAGTATTTT
V: TRBV5-1; D: -; size: -; length: 13; J: TRBJ2-3; CDR3: CASSFSSTDTQYF; DNA: TGCGCCAGCAGCTTTTCCAGCACAGATACGCAGTATTTT
V: TRBV24-1; D: -; size: -; length: 13; J: TRBJ1-5; CDR3: CATSAGGGQPQHF; DNA: TGTGCCACCAGTGCTGGGGGGGGACAGCCCCAGCATTTT
V: TRBV9; D: -; size: once; length: 13; J: TRBJ1-6; CDR3: CASSVDEGTPLHF; DNA: TGTGCCAGCAGCGTAGATGAGGGTACACCCCTCCACTTT
V: TRBV19; D: TRBD1; size: -; length: 15; J: TRBJ2-5; CDR3: CATTGQGARGETQYF; DNA: TGTGCCACCACAGGACAGGGGGCGAGGGGGGAGACCCAGTACTTC
V: TRBV27; D: -; size: -; length: 13; J: TRBJ1-2; CDR3: CASSGGGTYGYTF; DNA: TGTGCCAGCAGTGGGGGAGGGACCTATGGCTACACCTTC
V: TRBV3-1/TRBV3-2; D: -; size: -; length: 14; J: TRBJ1-1; CDR3: CASSPRQVGTEAFF; DNA: TGTGCCAGCAGCCCGAGACAGGTGGGGACTGAAGCTTTCTTT
V: TRBV6-6; D: -; size: -; length: 15; J: TRBJ2-1; CDR3: CATGNSVGSYNEQFF; DNA: TGTGCCACCGGGAATAGCGTTGGCTCCTACAATGAGCAGTTCTTC
V: TRBV28; D: TRBD1; size: few; length: 15; J: TRBJ2-3; CDR3: CASSVDREYADTQYF; DNA: TGTGCCAGCAGTGTGGACAGGGAGTATGCAGATACGCAGTATTTT
V: TRBV6-5; D: -; size: -; length: 14; J: TRBJ2-5; CDR3: CASTHQGHQETQYF; DNA: TGTGCCAGCACTCACCAGGGACACCAAGAGACCCAGTACTTC